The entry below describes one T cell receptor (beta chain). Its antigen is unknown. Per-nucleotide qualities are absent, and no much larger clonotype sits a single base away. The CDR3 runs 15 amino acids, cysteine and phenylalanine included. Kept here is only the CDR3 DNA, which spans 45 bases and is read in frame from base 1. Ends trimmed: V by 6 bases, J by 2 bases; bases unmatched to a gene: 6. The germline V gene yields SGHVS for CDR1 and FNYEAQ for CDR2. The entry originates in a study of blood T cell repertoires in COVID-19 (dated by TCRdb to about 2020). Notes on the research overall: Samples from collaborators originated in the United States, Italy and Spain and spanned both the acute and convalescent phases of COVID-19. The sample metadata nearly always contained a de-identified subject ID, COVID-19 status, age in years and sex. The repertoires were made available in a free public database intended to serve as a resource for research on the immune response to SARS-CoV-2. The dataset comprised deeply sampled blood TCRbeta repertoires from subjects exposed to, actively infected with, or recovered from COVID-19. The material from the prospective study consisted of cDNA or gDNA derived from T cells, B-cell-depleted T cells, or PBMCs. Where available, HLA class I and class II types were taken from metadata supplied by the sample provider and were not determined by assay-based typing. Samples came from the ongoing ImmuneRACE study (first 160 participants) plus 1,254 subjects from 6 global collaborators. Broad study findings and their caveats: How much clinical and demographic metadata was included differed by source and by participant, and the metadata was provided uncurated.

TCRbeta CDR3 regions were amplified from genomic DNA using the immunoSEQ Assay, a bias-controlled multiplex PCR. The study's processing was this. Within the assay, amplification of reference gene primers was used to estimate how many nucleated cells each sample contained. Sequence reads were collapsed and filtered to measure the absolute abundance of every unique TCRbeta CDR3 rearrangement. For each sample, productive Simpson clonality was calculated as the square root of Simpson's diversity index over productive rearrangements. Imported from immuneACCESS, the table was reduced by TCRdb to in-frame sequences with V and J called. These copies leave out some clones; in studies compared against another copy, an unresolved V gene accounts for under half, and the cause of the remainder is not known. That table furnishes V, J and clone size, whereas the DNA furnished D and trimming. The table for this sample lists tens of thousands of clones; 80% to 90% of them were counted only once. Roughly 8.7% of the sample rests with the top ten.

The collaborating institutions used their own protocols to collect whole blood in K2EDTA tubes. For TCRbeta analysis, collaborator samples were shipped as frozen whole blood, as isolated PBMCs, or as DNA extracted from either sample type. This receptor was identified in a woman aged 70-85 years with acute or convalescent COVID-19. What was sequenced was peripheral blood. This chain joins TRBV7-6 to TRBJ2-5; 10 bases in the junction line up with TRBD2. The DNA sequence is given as TGTGCCAGCAGTTATAGCGGGAGGTGGCAAGAGACCCAGTACTTC. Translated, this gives CASSYSGRWQETQYF.